This TCR beta chain was profiled in a study of OX40 agonist ivuxolimab in advanced cancers. Study background: Patients were dosed intravenously with ivuxolimab at 0.01 to 10 mg/kg every 2 weeks. It was permissible to have had prior anti-PD-1, anti-PD-L1 or anti-CTLA-4 therapy, and over 35% had some. Those treated in dose escalation had hepatocellular carcinoma, melanoma, renal cell cancer or head and neck cancer.

The V gene end was trimmed by 5 bases and the J gene end by 5 bases; junction bases not matched to a gene: 11. The germline V gene has CDR1 SGHTA and CDR2 FQGNSA. The CDR3 spans 17 residues. Sequenced by immunoSEQ multiplex PCR; TCRdb stores in-frame clones only, minus some. Of some 42,000 clones in the sample, roughly four fifths were seen once. Patients with a history of autoimmune disease or on systemic immunosuppression were excluded. This TCR came from an adult with an advanced solid tumor such as melanoma, head and neck, liver or kidney cancer. This chain links TRBV7-2 with TRBJ2-5, with 13 bases that match TRBD2. The material sequenced was CD4+ or CD8+ T cells sorted from blood, taken in a trial of the OX40 agonist ivuxolimab. As DNA, the CDR3 is TGTGCCAGCAGCGCTAGACTAGCGGGGGGCCTTCTGGAGACCCAGTACTTC. It yields the protein CASSARLAGGLLETQYF. Using reference TRBV7-2 and TRBJ2-5 for the parts outside the CDR3, the full variable domain is GAGVSQSPSNKVTEKGKDVELRCDPISGHTALYWYRQSLGQGLEFLIYFQGNSAPDKSGLPSDRFSAERTGGSVSTLTIQRTQQEDSAVYLCASSARLAGGLLETQYFGPGTRLLVL.